This is a list of T cell receptor beta chains from one sample in a study of T cell changes during pregnancy in multiple sclerosis. The repertoire was sequenced with immunoSEQ multiplex PCR; TCRdb's copy has only in-frame clones and lacks some. Of more than 20,000 clones detected, about 92% appear once; the ten largest clones hold more than 8.5%. Sample: CD8+ T cells from peripheral blood mononuclear cells, taken in the third trimester of pregnancy. All receptors derive from a female donor in good health, enrolled as a control in a pregnancy study. Each CDR3 is given with its conserved first and last residue. Fields, in order: V gene, clone size, D gene, J gene, CDR3 protein, CDR3 DNA. D genes are given only for firm matches. Only some rows state a clone size, as once, few, many or a class for expanded clones.

>TRBV5-1|-|-|TRBJ1-6
CASSFGQSSYNSPLHF
TGCGCCAGCAGCTTCGGACAGAGCTCCTATAATTCACCCCTCCACTTT
>TRBV30|-|-|TRBJ2-2
CAWYTGTGELFF
TGTGCCTGGTACACAGGGACCGGGGAGCTGTTTTTT
>TRBV4-2|-|TRBD2|TRBJ2-1
CASSQDPAGANEQFF
TGTGCCAGCAGCCAAGATCCAGCGGGAGCTAATGAGCAGTTCTTC
>TRBV19|-|TRBD2|TRBJ2-5
CASDSGGETQYF
TGTGCCAGTGATTCGGGGGGTGAGACCCAGTACTTC
>TRBV30|-|TRBD1|TRBJ1-2
CACPRPGTGGIGYTF
TGTGCCTGCCCCCGTCCCGGGACAGGGGGGATAGGCTACACCTTC
>TRBV11-1|once|TRBD1|TRBJ2-7
CASRPPGQGLYEQYF
TGTGCCAGCAGACCACCGGGACAGGGGCTCTACGAGCAGTACTTC
>TRBV18|-|-|TRBJ1-2
CASSPPGLEDGYTF
TGTGCCAGCTCACCCCCGGGTCTAGAGGATGGCTACACCTTC
>TRBV27|-|TRBD2|TRBJ2-7
CASSRAGEYYEQYF
TGTGCCAGCAGTCGAGCGGGAGAGTACTACGAGCAGTACTTC
>TRBV4-2|few|TRBD1|TRBJ2-2
CASSQEGQVTGELFF
TGTGCCAGCAGCCAAGAGGGACAGGTCACCGGGGAGCTGTTTTTT
>TRBV5-8|-|TRBD1|TRBJ2-7
CASSSWTGINYEQYF
TGTGCCAGCAGCTCTTGGACAGGGATAAACTACGAGCAGTACTTC
>TRBV14|-|TRBD1|TRBJ1-4
CASSQGDRGLDEKLFF
TGTGCCAGCAGCCAAGGGGACAGGGGGTTGGATGAAAAACTGTTTTTT
>TRBV27|-|TRBD2|TRBJ2-1
CASNSGRAYYNEQFF
TGTGCCAGCAATAGCGGGAGGGCCTACTACAATGAGCAGTTCTTC
>TRBV10-3|-|TRBD1|TRBJ2-5
CAISVEGAGETQYF
TGTGCCATCAGTGTCGAGGGGGCTGGGGAGACCCAGTACTTC
>TRBV6-1|-|-|TRBJ1-1
CASSESVTGYGSIGAFF
TGTGCCAGCAGTGAATCCGTGACGGGGTACGGGTCTATTGGAGCTTTCTTT
>TRBV19|once|TRBD1|TRBJ2-7
CASSRDRPYEQYF
TGTGCCAGTAGTAGGGACAGGCCTTACGAGCAGTACTTC
>TRBV7-9|-|-|TRBJ2-3
CASSSLVGTGEFSTDTQYF
TGTGCCAGCAGCTCCCTAGTGGGGACGGGAGAATTTAGCACAGATACGCAGTATTTT
>TRBV9|-|-|TRBJ2-2
CASSDTNTGELFF
TGTGCCAGCAGCGACACAAACACCGGGGAGCTGTTTTTT
>TRBV27|-|TRBD1|TRBJ2-7
CASSLGGQQFYEQYF
TGTGCCAGCAGTCTAGGGGGACAGCAATTCTACGAGCAGTACTTC
>TRBV7-9|once|-|TRBJ1-3
CASSLKGLGNTIYF
TGTGCCAGCAGCTTAAAGGGACTTGGAAACACCATATATTTT
>TRBV2|once|-|TRBJ1-1
CASQGWTEAFF
TGTGCCAGCCAGGGGTGGACTGAAGCTTTCTTT
>TRBV15|-|-|TRBJ1-2
CATSRWGDNYGYTF
TGTGCCACCAGCAGATGGGGAGATAACTATGGCTACACCTTC
>TRBV10-3|-|TRBD1|TRBJ1-1
CAISGTGATEAFF
TGTGCCATCTCGGGGACAGGGGCTACTGAAGCTTTCTTT
>TRBV7-9|-|TRBD1|TRBJ2-7
CASSLARQGYEQYF
TGTGCCAGCAGCTTAGCCCGACAGGGCTACGAGCAGTACTTC
>TRBV6-4|-|TRBD2|TRBJ2-3
CASSVGGDGDTQYF
TGTGCCAGCAGTGTTGGGGGGGACGGAGATACGCAGTATTTT
>TRBV28|-|TRBD2|TRBJ2-1
CASRPHVLAGNNEQFF
TGTGCCAGCAGACCCCATGTACTAGCGGGAAACAATGAGCAGTTCTTC
>TRBV7-8|few|-|TRBJ1-1
CASSFPLAGLNTEAFF
TGTGCCAGCAGCTTCCCTCTTGCGGGGCTAAACACTGAAGCTTTCTTT
>TRBV4-1|-|-|TRBJ1-2
CASSGGTANYGYTF
TGCGCCAGCAGTGGAGGAACAGCTAACTATGGCTACACCTTC
>TRBV29-1|-|TRBD1|TRBJ1-1
CSARDSLKMNTEAFF
TGCAGCGCGAGGGACAGTCTTAAAATGAACACTGAAGCTTTCTTT
>TRBV6-5|-|-|TRBJ2-1
CASSYSIRGGNNEQFF
TGTGCCAGCAGTTACTCGATTAGAGGGGGAAACAATGAGCAGTTCTTC
>TRBV9|-|-|TRBJ1-2
CASSGHGYTF
TGTGCCAGCAGCGGACACGGCTACACCTTC
>TRBV7-9|-|TRBD1|TRBJ2-7
CASSLGWGTGESSYEQYF
TGTGCCAGCAGCTTAGGATGGGGGACAGGGGAGAGCTCCTACGAGCAGTACTTC